Presented here are 21 T cell receptor beta chains from one specimen sequenced in a study of T cell responses to AZD1222 COVID-19 vaccine. Here immunoSEQ multiplex PCR was the method, and the copy in TCRdb shows in-frame clones only, minus some. The top ten clones hold roughly a fifth of a sample with approximately 76,000 clones, 88% of them seen once. The sample was peripheral blood, taken on day 0 of AZD1222 vaccination. These receptor sequences come from an adult in good health.

The chain uses TRBV28 and TRBJ1-3, with a weak D call TRBD1 (6 bases). Germline CDR1 is MDHEN and CDR2 is SYDVKM. V lost 4 bases, J lost 3 bases, and 13 bases lay in between. This CDR3 has 15 residues. The CDR3 DNA follows: TGTGCCAGCAGTTGGCGGGGGGCGAATGGAAACACCATATATTTT. Translating it yields CASSWRGANGNTIYF.

The chain links TRBV13 to TRBJ2-7; TRBD1 matches at 7 bases. This CDR3 contains 16 residues. With 5 bases clipped from V and 5 bases from J, the junction kept 15 bases outside the gene matches. Germline lookup yields CDR1 PRHDT and CDR2 FYEKMQ (reference sequence). CDR3 bases: TGTGCCAGCAGCCCCCCCGGAAGGGGGCGTGCCGACGAGCAGTACTTC. It encodes CASSPPGRGRADEQYF.

This clone was observed once. The chain links TRBV7-2 to TRBJ2-1, with 11 bases that match TRBD2. The germline CDR1 and CDR2 sequences are SGHTA and FQGNSA. The CDR3 has 16 residues. V shed 3 bases and J 8 bases; nucleotides not matched to a gene: 9. The CDR3 protein is CASSFLAGGYRHEQFF. CDR3 in DNA: TGTGCCAGCAGCTTCCTAGCGGGGGGCTATAGGCATGAGCAGTTCTTC. The full variable domain, with the rest looked up from reference TRBV7-2 and TRBJ2-1, is GAGVSQSPSNKVTEKGKDVELRCDPISGHTALYWYRQSLGQGLEFLIYFQGNSAPDKSGLPSDRFSAERTGGSVSTLTIQRTQQEDSAVYLCASSFLAGGYRHEQFFGPGTRLTVL.

The chain employs TRBV28 and TRBJ2-1, with D hard to call. Germline CDR1 is MDHEN and CDR2 is SYDVKM. CDR3 length: 14 residues. The germline V and J ends were trimmed by 1 base and 7 bases, with 11 bases remaining between them. CDR3 residues: CASSLSSSGNEQFF. DNA of the CDR3: TGTGCCAGCAGTTTATCAAGTTCCGGGAATGAGCAGTTCTTC.

This chain uses TRBV5-1 with TRBJ2-3; TRBD1 matches 8 bases. The CDR3 is 12 residues long. Germline V CDR1 and CDR2: SGHRS, YFSETQ. J gave up 8 bases and V 7 bases, and 6 bases lay outside the gene matches. CDR3 sequence (DNA): TGCGCCAGCGGACAGGGTGAAGGTACGCAGTATTTT. Translating gives CASGQGEGTQYF. The complete variable domain, with remaining parts taken from reference TRBV5-1 and TRBJ2-3, reads KAGVTQTPRYLIKTRGQQVTLSCSPISGHRSVSWYQQTPGQGLQFLFEYFSETQRNKGNFPGRFSGRQFSNSRSEMNVSTLELGDSALYLCASGQGEGTQYFGPGTRLTVL.

The chain employs TRBV5-1 and TRBJ1-1, with D unresolved. Trimming removed 7 bases at V and 4 bases at J, with 26 bases between. Germline assignment: CDR1 SGHRS and CDR2 YFSETQ. The CDR3 totals 17 residues. The CDR3 loop reads CASSPVSGAAWGTEAFF. CDR3 nucleotide sequence: TGCGCCAGCTCGCCCGTTTCCGGTGCAGCATGGGGCACTGAAGCTTTCTTT.

The chain carries TRBV9 and TRBJ2-7; TRBD1 is a possible D gene (5 bases). Trimming took 3 bases from V and 3 from J, leaving 10 bases between them. The CDR3 covers 13 residues. Per germline, CDR1 SGDLS and CDR2 YYNGEE. The CDR3 DNA is TGTGCCAGCAGCGCGGACGGACACTACGAGCAGTACTTC. Its protein product is CASSADGHYEQYF. Looking up the rest from reference TRBV9 and TRBJ2-7 gives the full variable domain: DSGVTQTPKHLITATGQRVTLRCSPRSGDLSVYWYQQSLDQGLQFLIQYYNGEERAKGNILERFSAQQFPDLHSELNLSSLELGDSALYFCASSADGHYEQYFGPGTRLTVT.

This rearrangement joins TRBV27 to TRBJ2-3; 14 nucleotides match TRBD2. From germline, CDR1 is MNHEY and CDR2 SMNVEV (reference sequence). CDR3 length equals 17 residues. Unmatched junction bases numbered 6, after V lost 0 bases and J lost 7 bases. The CDR3 region has the DNA TGTGCCAGCAGTTTATCTGGACTAGCGGGAGGAGGAAATACGCAGTATTTT. The encoded protein is CASSLSGLAGGGNTQYF.

CDR3 DNA: TGTGCCTCAGGCCGGGGGCTGGGTGGCTACACCTTC. Protein: CASGRGLGGYTF. J is TRBJ1-2 and V is TRBV28; tentatively, D is TRBD1 (6 bases). The germline V and J ends were trimmed by 11 bases and 7 bases, with 17 bases remaining between them. The CDR3 loop spans 12 amino acids. CDR1 MDHEN and CDR2 SYDVKM come from the germline V gene.

This clone was detected once. The gene calls are TRBV19 and TRBJ1-5; D remains unclear. In germline, CDR1 is LNHDA, CDR2 SQIVND (reference sequence). There are 14 residues in the CDR3. V lost 8 bases, J lost 0 bases, and 11 bases lay in between. CDR3 DNA sequence: TGTGCCAGTTCCCCATCCGGTAGCAATCAGCCCCAGCATTTT. Its translation: CASSPSGSNQPQHF.

This chain connects TRBV29-1 to TRBJ2-7; TRBD2 matches at 11 bases. The germline V gene encodes CDR1 SQVTM and CDR2 ANQGSEA. The CDR3 is 14 residues long. J gave up 5 bases and V 7 bases, and 10 bases lay outside the gene matches. CDR3 loop: CSGALAGDFDEQYF. The CDR3 coding sequence is TGCAGCGGTGCACTAGCGGGAGACTTTGACGAGCAGTACTTC.

V gene TRBV7-2 combines with J gene TRBJ1-3; possibly TRBD1 for D (5 bases). Germline V gene data show CDR1 as SGHTA and CDR2 as FQGNSA. V lost 1 base and J lost 1, with 11 bases in between. The length of the CDR3 is 16 residues. The CDR3 region is CASSLVQGTSGNTIYF. The CDR3, as DNA: TGTGCCAGCAGCTTAGTCCAGGGAACTTCTGGAAACACCATATATTTT.

The chain recombines TRBV6-6 with TRBJ1-1; the D is unclear. V was trimmed by 8 bases and J by 1 base, leaving 14 bases between them. CDR1 and CDR2 (germline): MNHNY, SVGAGI (reference sequence). This CDR3 region has 14 residues. CDR3 protein: CASPDRAENTEAFF. CDR3 nucleotides: TGTGCCAGCCCCGATCGGGCAGAGAACACTGAAGCTTTCTTT.

This clone came up once. V gene TRBV18 combines with J gene TRBJ2-2; the match to TRBD1 covers 9 bases. V shed 5 bases and J 4 bases; nucleotides not matched to a gene: 2. The CDR3 loop spans 14 amino acids. From germline, CDR1 is KGHSH and CDR2 LQKENI. The CDR3 protein is CASSADRGTGELFF. In DNA, the CDR3 is TGTGCCAGCTCAGCGGACAGGGGCACCGGGGAGCTGTTTTTT.

The CDR3 is CASSKTQGYEQYF. The CDR3 DNA sequence: TGTGCCAGCAGCAAAACTCAGGGCTACGAGCAGTACTTC. This chain connects TRBV7-6 to TRBJ2-7; tentative D call: TRBD1 (5 bases). Trimming removed 5 bases at V and 3 bases at J, with 11 bases between. Germline V CDR1 and CDR2: SGHVS, FNYEAQ. The CDR3 covers 13 residues.

This clone showed up just a few times. This chain joins TRBV27 and TRBJ2-1, with no clear D. The CDR3 is 14 residues long. With 0 bases removed from V and 6 bases from J, the gap between germline ends came to 9 bases. Germline assignment: CDR1 MNHEY and CDR2 SMNVEV (reference sequence). The CDR3 DNA reads TGTGCCAGCAGTTTATCCATTTTAGCCAATGAGCAGTTCTTC. Residues: CASSLSILANEQFF.

The chain recombines TRBV15 with TRBJ2-5; tentatively, D is TRBD2 (5 bases). V shed 3 bases and J shed 5 bases, with 13 bases lying between them. The CDR3 covers 14 residues. From germline, CDR1 is LNHNV and CDR2 YYDKDF (reference sequence). CDR3 bases: TGTGCCACCAGCAGTCCTCCGGGATGGGAGACCCAGTACTTC. Translating it yields CATSSPPGWETQYF. The whole variable domain, filled in from reference TRBV15 and TRBJ2-5, reads DAMVIQNPRYQVTQFGKPVTLSCSQTLNHNVMYWYQQKSSQAPKLLFHYYDKDFNNEADTPDNFQSRRPNTSFCFLDIRSPGLGDTAMYLCATSSPPGWETQYFGPGTRLLVL.

V and J are TRBV12-3 or TRBV12-4 and TRBJ2-2; D possibly corresponds to TRBD1 (6 bases). The CDR3 runs to 13 residues. The V end was cut by 5 bases, the J end by 5 bases, with 9 bases between. CDR3 DNA: TGTGCCAGCAGTACAGGGCCAACCGGGGAGCTGTTTTTT. It yields the protein CASSTGPTGELFF.

The chain couples TRBV5-4 to TRBJ2-2, with D perhaps TRBD2 (6 bases). CDR1 SGHNT and CDR2 YYREEE come from the germline V gene (reference sequence). V lost 6 bases, J lost 4 bases, and 19 bases lay in between. The CDR3 covers 16 residues. The CDR3 DNA follows: TGTGCCAGCAACCAACAGACTAGGAGGTCCACCGGGGAGCTGTTTTTT. Its translation: CASNQQTRRSTGELFF. The complete variable domain, with remaining parts taken from reference TRBV5-4 and TRBJ2-2, reads ETGVTQSPTHLIKTRGQQVTLRCSSQSGHNTVSWYQQALGQGPQFIFQYYREEENGRGNFPPRFSGLQFPNYSSELNVNALELDDSALYLCASNQQTRRSTGELFFGEGSRLTVL.

The chain employs TRBV18 and TRBJ2-1; TRBD2 is a possible D gene (6 bases). The V gene lost 3 bases and the J gene lost 7 bases, with 10 bases spanning the gap. CDR3 size: 13 residues. The germline CDR1 and CDR2 sequences are KGHSH and LQKENI. CDR3 amino acids: CASSPGSLNEQFF. CDR3 nucleotides: TGTGCCAGCTCACCCGGGAGCTTGAATGAGCAGTTCTTC.

The rearrangement links TRBV6-5 to TRBJ2-7; 7 nucleotides align to TRBD2. From germline, CDR1 is MNHEY and CDR2 SVGAGI. V lost 7 bases to trimming and J lost 2 bases; unmatched junction nucleotides: 11. This CDR3 contains 15 residues. Here the CDR3 reads CASTPSSGEPYEQYF. CDR3 DNA sequence: TGTGCCAGCACCCCTTCCAGCGGGGAGCCCTACGAGCAGTACTTC.